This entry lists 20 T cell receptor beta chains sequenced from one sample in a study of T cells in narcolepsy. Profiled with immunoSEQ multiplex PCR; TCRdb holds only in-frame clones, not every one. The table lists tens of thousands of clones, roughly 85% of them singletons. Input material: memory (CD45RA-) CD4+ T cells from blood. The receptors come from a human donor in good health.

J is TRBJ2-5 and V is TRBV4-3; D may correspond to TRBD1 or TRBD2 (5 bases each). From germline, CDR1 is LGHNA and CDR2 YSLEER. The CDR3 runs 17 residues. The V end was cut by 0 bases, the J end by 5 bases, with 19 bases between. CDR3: CASSQDLPGDPRETQYF. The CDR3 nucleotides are TGCGCCAGCAGCCAAGATTTACCCGGGGACCCTCGGGAGACCCAGTACTTC.

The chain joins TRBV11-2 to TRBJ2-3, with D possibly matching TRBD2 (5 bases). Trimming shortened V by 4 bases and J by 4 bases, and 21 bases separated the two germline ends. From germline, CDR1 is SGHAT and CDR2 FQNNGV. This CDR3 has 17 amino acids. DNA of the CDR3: TGTGCCAGCAGCTACCTTTCGGGATATAGCTTTCCAGATACGCAGTATTTT. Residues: CASSYLSGYSFPDTQYF.

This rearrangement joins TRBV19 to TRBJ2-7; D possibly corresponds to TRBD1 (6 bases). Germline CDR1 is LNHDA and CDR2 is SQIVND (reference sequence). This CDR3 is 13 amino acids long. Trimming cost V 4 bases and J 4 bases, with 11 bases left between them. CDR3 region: CASSTTGIYEQYF. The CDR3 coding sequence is TGTGCCAGTAGTACTACAGGGATATACGAGCAGTACTTC. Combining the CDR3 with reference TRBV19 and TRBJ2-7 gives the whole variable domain DGGITQSPKYLFRKEGQNVTLSCEQNLNHDAMYWYRQDPGQGLRLIYYSQIVNDFQKGDIAEGYSVSREKKESFPLTVTSAQKNPTAFYLCASSTTGIYEQYFGPGTRLTVT.

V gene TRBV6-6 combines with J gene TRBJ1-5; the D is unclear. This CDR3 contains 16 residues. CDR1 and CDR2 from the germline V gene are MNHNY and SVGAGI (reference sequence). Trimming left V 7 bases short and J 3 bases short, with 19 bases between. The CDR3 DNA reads TGTGCCAGCACTTGGGTATCAGGAGGGTTCAATCAGCCCCAGCATTTT. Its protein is CASTWVSGGFNQPQHF.

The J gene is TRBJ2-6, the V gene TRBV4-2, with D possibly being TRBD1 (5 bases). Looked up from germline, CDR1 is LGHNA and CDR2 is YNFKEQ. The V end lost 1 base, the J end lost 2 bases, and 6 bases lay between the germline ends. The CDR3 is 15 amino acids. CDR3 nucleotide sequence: TGTGCCAGCAGCCAAGTGGACACTGGGGCCAACGTCCTGACTTTC. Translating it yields CASSQVDTGANVLTF.

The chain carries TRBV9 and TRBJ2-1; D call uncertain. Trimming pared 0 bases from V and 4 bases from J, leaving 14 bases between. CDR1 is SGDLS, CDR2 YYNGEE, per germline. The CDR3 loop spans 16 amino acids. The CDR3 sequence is CASSVVGVGPYNEQFF. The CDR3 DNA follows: TGTGCCAGCAGCGTAGTTGGAGTTGGTCCTTACAATGAGCAGTTCTTC.

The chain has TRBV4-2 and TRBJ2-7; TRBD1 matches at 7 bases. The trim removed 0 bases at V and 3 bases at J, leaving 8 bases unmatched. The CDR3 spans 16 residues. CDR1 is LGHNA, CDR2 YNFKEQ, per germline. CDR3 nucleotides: TGTGCCAGCAGCCAAGATAGGGCAGGGGGAGACTACGAGCAGTACTTC. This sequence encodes CASSQDRAGGDYEQYF.

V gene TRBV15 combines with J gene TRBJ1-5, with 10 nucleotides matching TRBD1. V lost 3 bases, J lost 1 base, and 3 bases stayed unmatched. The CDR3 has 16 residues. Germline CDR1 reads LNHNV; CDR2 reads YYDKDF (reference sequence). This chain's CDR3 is CATSRTGGGSNQPQHF. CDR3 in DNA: TGTGCCACCAGCAGGACAGGGGGCGGGAGCAATCAGCCCCAGCATTTT.

CDR3: CASSTPRGQGTNEQYF. The CDR3 bases are TGTGCCAGCAGCACCCCGAGAGGACAGGGTACGAACGAGCAGTACTTC. The chain links TRBV7-9 to TRBJ2-7; 8 bases agree with TRBD1. Germline CDR1 is SEHNR and CDR2 is FQNEAQ (reference sequence). The J segment lost 5 bases and the V segment lost 5 bases, leaving 14 bases of the junction unmatched. This CDR3 contains 16 residues.

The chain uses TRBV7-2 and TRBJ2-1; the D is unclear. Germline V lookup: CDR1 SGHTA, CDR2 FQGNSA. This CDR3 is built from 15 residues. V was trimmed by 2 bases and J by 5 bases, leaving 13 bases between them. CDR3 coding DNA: TGTGCCAGCAGCTTAAATGGACGCCTAAACAATGAGCAGTTCTTC. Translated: CASSLNGRLNNEQFF.

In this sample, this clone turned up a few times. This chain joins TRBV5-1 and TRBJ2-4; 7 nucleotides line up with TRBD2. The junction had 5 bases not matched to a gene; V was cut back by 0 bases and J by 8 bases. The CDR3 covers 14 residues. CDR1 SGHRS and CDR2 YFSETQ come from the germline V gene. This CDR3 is CASSLAGGGDIQYF. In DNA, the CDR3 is TGCGCCAGCAGCTTGGCCGGCGGGGGAGACATTCAGTACTTC. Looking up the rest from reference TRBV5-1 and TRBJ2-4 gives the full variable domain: KAGVTQTPRYLIKTRGQQVTLSCSPISGHRSVSWYQQTPGQGLQFLFEYFSETQRNKGNFPGRFSGRQFSNSRSEMNVSTLELGDSALYLCASSLAGGGDIQYFGAGTRLSVL.

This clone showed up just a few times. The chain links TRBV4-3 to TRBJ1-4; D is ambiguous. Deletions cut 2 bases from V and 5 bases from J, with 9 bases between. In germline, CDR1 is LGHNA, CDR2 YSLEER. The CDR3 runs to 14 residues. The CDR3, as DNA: TGCGCCAGCAGCCAATCAGACAAGAATGAAAAACTGTTTTTT. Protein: CASSQSDKNEKLFF.

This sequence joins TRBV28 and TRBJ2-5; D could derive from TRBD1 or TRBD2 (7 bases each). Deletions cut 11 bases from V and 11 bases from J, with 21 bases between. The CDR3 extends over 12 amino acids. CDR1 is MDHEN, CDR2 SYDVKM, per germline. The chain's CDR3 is CAGQGGRGEQYF. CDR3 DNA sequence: TGTGCCGGCCAGGGGGGGAGGGGTGAGCAGTACTTC.

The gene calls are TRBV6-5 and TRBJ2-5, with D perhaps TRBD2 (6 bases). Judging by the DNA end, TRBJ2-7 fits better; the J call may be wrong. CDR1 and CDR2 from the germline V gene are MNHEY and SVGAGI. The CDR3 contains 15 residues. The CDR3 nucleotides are TGTGCCAGCAGTTACTCGCGCGGGGACTCCTACGAGCAGTACTTC. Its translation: CASSYSRGDSYEQYF.

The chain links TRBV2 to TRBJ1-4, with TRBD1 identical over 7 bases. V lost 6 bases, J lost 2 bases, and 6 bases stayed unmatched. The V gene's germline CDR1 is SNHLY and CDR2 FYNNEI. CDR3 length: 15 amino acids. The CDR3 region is CASRRTDRTNEKLFF. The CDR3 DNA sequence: TGTGCCAGCAGACGTACGGACAGGACTAATGAAAAACTGTTTTTT. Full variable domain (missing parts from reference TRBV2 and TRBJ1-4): EPEVTQTPSHQVTQMGQEVILRCVPISNHLYFYWYRQILGQKVEFLVSFYNNEISEKSEIFDDQFSVERPDGSNFTLKIRSTKLEDSAMYFCASRRTDRTNEKLFFGSGTQLSVL.

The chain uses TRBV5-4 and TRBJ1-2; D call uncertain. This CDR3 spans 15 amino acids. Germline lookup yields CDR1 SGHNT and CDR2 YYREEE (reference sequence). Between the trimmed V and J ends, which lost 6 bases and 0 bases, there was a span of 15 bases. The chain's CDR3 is CASNIGGLANYGYTF. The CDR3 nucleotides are TGTGCCAGCAACATTGGAGGGTTAGCTAACTATGGCTACACCTTC.

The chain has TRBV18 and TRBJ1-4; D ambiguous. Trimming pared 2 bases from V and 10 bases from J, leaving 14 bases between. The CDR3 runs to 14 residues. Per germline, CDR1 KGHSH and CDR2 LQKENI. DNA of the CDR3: TGTGCCAGCTCACCAGGGCCGGATTCGGGAAAACTGTTTTTT. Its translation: CASSPGPDSGKLFF.

This CDR3 reads CASSLWTGGGYGYTF. The DNA for the CDR3 is TGTGCCAGCAGTCTATGGACGGGGGGCGGCTATGGCTACACCTTC. The chain links TRBV14 to TRBJ1-2, with D possibly being TRBD1 (6 bases). In germline, CDR1 is SGHDN, CDR2 FVKESK. The CDR3 spans 15 residues. V was trimmed by 6 bases and J by 4 bases, leaving 18 bases between them. Filled out from reference TRBV14 and TRBJ1-2, the complete variable domain reads EAGVTQFPSHSVIEKGQTVTLRCDPISGHDNLYWYRRVMGKEIKFLLHFVKESKQDESGMPNNRFLAERTGGTYSTLKVQPAELEDSGVYFCASSLWTGGGYGYTFGSGTRLTVV.

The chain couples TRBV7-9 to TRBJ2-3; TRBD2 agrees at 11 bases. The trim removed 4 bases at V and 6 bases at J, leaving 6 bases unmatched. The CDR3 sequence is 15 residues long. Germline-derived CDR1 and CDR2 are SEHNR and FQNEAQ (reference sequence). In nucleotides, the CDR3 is TGTGCCAGCAGCTCGGGACTAGCGGAGTGGGATACGCAGTATTTT. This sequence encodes CASSSGLAEWDTQYF. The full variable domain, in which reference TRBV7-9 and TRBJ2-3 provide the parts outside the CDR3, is DTGVSQNPRHKITKRGQNVTFRCDPISEHNRLYWYRQTLGQGPEFLTYFQNEAQLEKSRLLSDRFSAERPKGSFSTLEIQRTEQGDSAMYLCASSSGLAEWDTQYFGPGTRLTVL.

Here the CDR3 DNA reads TGTGCCAGCAGCTTTTTTGCGGGAGAGGGGGAGCAGTACTTC. This translates into CASSFFAGEGEQYF. The rearrangement links TRBV7-2 to TRBJ2-7; 7 bases are shared with TRBD2. The germline V gene encodes CDR1 SGHTA and CDR2 FQGNSA. Trimming at V came to 3 bases and at J to 7 bases, leaving 9 bases not matched to a gene. This CDR3 has 14 amino acids. Combining the CDR3 with reference TRBV7-2 and TRBJ2-7 gives the whole variable domain GAGVSQSPSNKVTEKGKDVELRCDPISGHTALYWYRQSLGQGLEFLIYFQGNSAPDKSGLPSDRFSAERTGGSVSTLTIQRTQQEDSAVYLCASSFFAGEGEQYFGPGTRLTVT.